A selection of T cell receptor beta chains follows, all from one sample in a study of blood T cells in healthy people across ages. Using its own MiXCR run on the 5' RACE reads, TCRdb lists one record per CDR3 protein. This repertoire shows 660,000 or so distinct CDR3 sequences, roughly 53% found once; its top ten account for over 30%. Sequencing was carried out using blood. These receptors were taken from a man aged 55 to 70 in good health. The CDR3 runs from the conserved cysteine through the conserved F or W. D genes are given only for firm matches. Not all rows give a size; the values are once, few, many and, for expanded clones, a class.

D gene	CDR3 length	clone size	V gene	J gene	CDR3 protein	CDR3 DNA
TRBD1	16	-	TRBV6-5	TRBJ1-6	CASSTKRQGAESPLHF	TGTGCCAGCAGTACCAAAAGACAGGGGGCAGAATCACCCCTCCACTTT
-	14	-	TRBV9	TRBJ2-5	CASSPRWAGETQYF	TGTGCCAGCAGCCCCCGTTGGGCGGGGGAGACCCAGTACTTC
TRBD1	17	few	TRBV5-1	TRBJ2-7	CASSLAVTGAKSYEQYF	TGCGCCAGCAGCTTGGCCGTGACAGGGGCGAAGTCCTACGAGCAGTACTTC
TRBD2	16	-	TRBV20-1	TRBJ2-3	CSAKLAGGGATDTQYF	TGCAGTGCTAAACTAGCGGGGGGCGGGGCCACAGATACGCAGTATTTT
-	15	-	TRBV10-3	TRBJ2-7	CAISVLGGNSYEQYF	TGTGCCATCAGTGTGTTAGGGGGTAACTCCTACGAGCAGTACTTC
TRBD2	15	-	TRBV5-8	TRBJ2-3	CASSLGGGASDTQYF	TGTGCCAGTAGCTTAGGCGGGGGGGCGTCGGATACGCAGTATTTT
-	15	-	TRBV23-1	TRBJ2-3	CASSQNGTPTDTQYF	TGCGCCAGCAGTCAGAACGGGACCCCCACGGATACGCAGTATTTT
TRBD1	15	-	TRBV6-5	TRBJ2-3	CASRETGGASDTQYF	TGTGCCAGCCGTGAGACAGGGGGCGCGTCGGATACGCAGTATTTT
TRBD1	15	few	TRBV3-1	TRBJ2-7	CASSQDRQGYYEQYF	TGTGCCAGCAGCCAAGACCGACAGGGATACTACGAGCAGTACTTC
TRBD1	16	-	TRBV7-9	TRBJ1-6	CASNTGGSSYNSPLHF	TGTGCCAGCAACACAGGGGGAAGCTCCTATAATTCACCCCTCCACTTT
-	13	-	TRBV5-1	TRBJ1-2	CASSSSGQGGYTF	TGCGCCAGCAGCTCTTCAGGGCAAGGAGGCTACACCTTC
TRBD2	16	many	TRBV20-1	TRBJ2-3	CSAIGRGGRSTDTQYF	TGCAGTGCTATCGGGCGGGGGGGCCGTAGCACAGATACGCAGTATTTT
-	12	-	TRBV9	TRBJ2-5	CASSVVGGTQYF	TGTGCCAGCAGCGTAGTCGGGGGGACCCAGTACTTC
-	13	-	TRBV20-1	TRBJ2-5	CSASGTTQETQYF	TGCAGTGCTAGTGGGACCACACAAGAGACCCAGTACTTC
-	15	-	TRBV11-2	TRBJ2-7	CASTRSSGLSYEQYF	TGTGCCAGCACCAGATCATCCGGACTCTCCTACGAGCAGTACTTC
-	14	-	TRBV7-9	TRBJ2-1	CASSSGAIFNEQFF	TGTGCCAGCAGCTCGGGGGCGATATTCAATGAGCAGTTCTTC
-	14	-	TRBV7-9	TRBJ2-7	CASSLSQVGSEQYF	TGTGCCAGCAGCTTATCCCAGGTGGGGAGCGAGCAGTACTTC
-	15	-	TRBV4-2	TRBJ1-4	CASSQDTGGNEKLFF	TGTGCCAGCAGCCAAGATACGGGAGGGAATGAAAAACTGTTTTTT
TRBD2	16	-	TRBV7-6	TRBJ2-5	CASSFSSGLTPETQYF	TGTGCCAGCAGCTTCTCTAGCGGCCTGACACCGGAGACCCAGTACTTC
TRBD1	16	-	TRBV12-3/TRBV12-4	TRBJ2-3	CASRLQTGKGTDTQYF	TGTGCCAGCAGGCTACAGACAGGGAAGGGCACAGATACGCAGTATTTT
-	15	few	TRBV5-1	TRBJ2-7	CASSLTGPSSYEQYF	TGCGCCAGCAGCTTAACGGGGCCGAGCTCCTACGAGCAGTACTTC
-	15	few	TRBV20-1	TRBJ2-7	CSAGGSGAFSYEQYF	TGCAGTGCCGGCGGGTCGGGGGCCTTCTCCTACGAGCAGTACTTC
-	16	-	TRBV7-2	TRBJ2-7	CASSSQSGQLPYEQYF	TGTGCCAGCAGCTCACAGAGCGGGCAACTTCCCTACGAGCAGTACTTC
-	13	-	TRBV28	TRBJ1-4	CASRRVAGEKLFF	TGTGCCAGCAGAAGGGTCGCAGGAGAAAAACTGTTTTTT
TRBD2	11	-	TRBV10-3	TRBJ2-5	CAVLAEETQYF	TGTGCCGTACTAGCGGAAGAGACCCAGTACTTC
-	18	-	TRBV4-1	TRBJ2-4	CASSQASGGELAKNIQYF	TGCGCCAGCAGCCAGGCCTCTGGTGGCGAACTAGCCAAAAACATTCAGTACTTC
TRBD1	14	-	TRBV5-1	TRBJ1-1	CASSLQTGNDEAFF	TGCGCCAGCAGCTTGCAGACAGGGAATGATGAAGCTTTCTTT
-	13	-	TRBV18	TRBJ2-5	CASSPFRQETQYF	TGTGCCAGCTCACCGTTCAGGCAAGAGACCCAGTACTTC
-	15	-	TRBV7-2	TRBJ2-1	CASRKAGSSYNEQFF	TGTGCCAGCAGGAAGGCGGGGAGCTCCTACAATGAGCAGTTCTTC
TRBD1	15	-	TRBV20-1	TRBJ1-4	CSAAPDRGGDEKLFF	TGCAGTGCCGCCCCCGACAGGGGAGGAGATGAAAAACTGTTTTTT
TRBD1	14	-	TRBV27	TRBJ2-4	CASSLADRGNIQYF	TGTGCCAGCAGTTTAGCGGACAGGGGAAACATTCAGTACTTC
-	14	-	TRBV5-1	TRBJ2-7	CASSPVAGHYEQYF	TGCGCCAGCAGCCCGGTAGCAGGCCACTACGAGCAGTACTTC
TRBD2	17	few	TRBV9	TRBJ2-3	CASSADRTSGDTGTQYF	TGTGCCAGCAGCGCAGATCGGACTAGCGGGGACACAGGTACGCAGTATTTT
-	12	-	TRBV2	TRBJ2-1	CASILGRTEQFF	TGTGCCAGCATATTGGGACGTACAGAGCAGTTCTTC
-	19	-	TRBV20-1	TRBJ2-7	CGAREGVGGAGFSYNEQYF	TGCGGTGCTAGAGAAGGAGTCGGCGGGGCCGGTTTCTCCTACAATGAGCAGTACTTC
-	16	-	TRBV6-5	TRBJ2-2	CASSYSIQFVAGELFF	TGTGCCAGCAGTTACTCGATCCAATTTGTCGCCGGGGAGCTGTTTTTT
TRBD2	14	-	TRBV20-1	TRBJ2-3	CSATDGGGTNTQYF	TGCAGTGCTACGGACGGCGGGGGAACGAATACGCAGTATTTT